The clone carrying this TCR beta chain was counted at least ten times. Antigen: not known. Individually, TCR cDNA molecules were each labelled with a unique molecular identifier. TCRdb reanalysed the 5' RACE reads using MiXCR and keeps one entry per CDR3 protein. Found here are under 30,000 distinct CDR3 sequences, approximately 4.7% of them singletons; the top ten hold 4% to 6.5%. These data belong to a study of spatial heterogeneity in lung cancer. Looking at the study overall: Raw-read counts averaged over ten per unique TCR and UMI combination.

Time point of the sample: sample taken at primary tumor resection. Whole RNA obtained from tumor, nontumor lung or frozen PBMC underwent sequencing without sorting. Donation came from some 73 patients with untreated early-stage non-small cell lung cancer. Study-wide results and caveats: TCRs found ubiquitously expanded in tumor appeared in blood more at resection than at follow-up.

The CDR3 is 13 residues long. V was clipped by 3 bases and J by 7 bases, with 12 bases between them. CDR1 and CDR2 (germline): MNHEY, SVGAGI. The rearrangement links TRBV6-5 to TRBJ1-2; D not certain. Here the sequenced sample was PBMCs, taken at surgery. This clonotype was obtained from a male donor with early-stage non-small cell lung cancer. CDR3 nucleotide sequence: TGTGCCAGCAGTTATGTGACAACGGGTGGCTACACCTTC. Amino acid sequence: CASSYVTTGGYTF.